This record covers a single TCR beta chain. The data originate from a study of blood T cell repertoires in COVID-19. On the study more broadly: Some COVID-19 samples were acute and others convalescent; all came from the United States, Italy and Spain. Sources were T cells, B-cell-depleted T cells, or PBMCs; the material itself was cDNA or gDNA.

As handled by the study authors: Nucleated cell counts were estimated from reference gene primer amplification. Only in-frame clones appear in the TCRdb table, and some are missing; sequencing was by immunoSEQ multiplex PCR. The DNA gave D and trimming, while V, J and clone size come from that table. Of 230,000 or so clones in the sample, roughly 76% were seen once. This CDR3 has 15 amino acids. Trimming removed 0 bases at V and 0 bases at J, with 12 bases between. Germline CDR1 is GTSNPN and CDR2 is SVGIG (reference sequence). Sequencing was carried out using peripheral blood. The J gene is TRBJ2-7, the V gene TRBV30; TRBD1 might be the D (5 bases). The origin of this receptor is a human donor in a cohort sampled during active COVID-19. This chain's CDR3 is CAWSVGHTSSYEQYF. The DNA for the CDR3 is TGTGCCTGGAGTGTCGGACACACAAGCTCCTACGAGCAGTACTTC.